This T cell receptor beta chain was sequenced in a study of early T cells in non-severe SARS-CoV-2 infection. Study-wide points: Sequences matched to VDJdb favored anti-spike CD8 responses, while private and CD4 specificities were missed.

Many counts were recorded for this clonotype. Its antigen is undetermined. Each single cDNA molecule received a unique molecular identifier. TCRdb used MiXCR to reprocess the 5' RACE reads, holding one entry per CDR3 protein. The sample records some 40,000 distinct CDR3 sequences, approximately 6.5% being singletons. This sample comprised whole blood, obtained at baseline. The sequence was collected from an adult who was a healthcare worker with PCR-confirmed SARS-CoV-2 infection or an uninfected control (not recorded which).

DNA of the CDR3: TGTGCCATCAGTGCACGGGACCTCCAAGAGACCCAGTACTTC. It translates to CAISARDLQETQYF. The rearrangement uses TRBV10-3 and TRBJ2-5; D tentatively reads TRBD1 or TRBD2 (5 bases each). The CDR3 runs to 14 residues. V lost 4 bases, J lost 1 base, and 10 bases lay in between. CDR1 and CDR2 from the germline V gene are ENHRY and SYGVKD.